This entry is about one T cell receptor (beta chain). Antigen unknown. Amplification used 60 Vbeta primers and 13 Jbeta primers. Method: immunoSEQ multiplex PCR; TCRdb's copy keeps in-frame clones and lacks some. This sample contains about 50,000 clones. The entry originates in a study of cytomegalovirus exposure and HLA in healthy donors. Study findings and constraints: The likely origin of a cluster of highly shared sequence variants was a sequencing artifact.

The CDR3 covers 14 residues. Looked up from germline, CDR1 is WSHSY and CDR2 is SAAADI. V gave up 7 bases and J gave up 0 bases, with 12 bases separating them. The sequenced sample was PBMCs. V and J are TRBV10-2 and TRBJ1-1; D is uncertain. This TCR was sampled from a young woman in good health and CMV-seronegative. The CDR3, as DNA: TGCGCCAGCAACGTTGCAGCGTTGAACACTGAAGCTTTCTTT. Its protein product is CASNVAALNTEAFF.